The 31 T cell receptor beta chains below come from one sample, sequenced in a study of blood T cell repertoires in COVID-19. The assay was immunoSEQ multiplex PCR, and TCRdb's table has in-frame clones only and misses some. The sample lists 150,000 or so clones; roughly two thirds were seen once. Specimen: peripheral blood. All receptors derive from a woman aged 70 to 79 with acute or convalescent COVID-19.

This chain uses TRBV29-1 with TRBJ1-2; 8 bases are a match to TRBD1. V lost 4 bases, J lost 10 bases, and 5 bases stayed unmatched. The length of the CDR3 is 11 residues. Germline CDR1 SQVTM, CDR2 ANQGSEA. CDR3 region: CSVVLDRDYTF. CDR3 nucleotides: TGCAGCGTTGTATTGGACAGGGACTACACCTTC.

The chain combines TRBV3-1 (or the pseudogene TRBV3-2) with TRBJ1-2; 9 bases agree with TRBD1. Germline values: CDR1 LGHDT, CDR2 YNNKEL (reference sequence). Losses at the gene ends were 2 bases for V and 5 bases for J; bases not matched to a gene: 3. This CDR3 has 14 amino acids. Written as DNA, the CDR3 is TGTGCCAGCAGCCAACTGGACAGGGGTTATGGCTACACCTTC. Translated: CASSQLDRGYGYTF.

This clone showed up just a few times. CDR3 loop: CASSLAGVTYNEQFF. The CDR3, as DNA: TGCGCCAGCAGCTTGGCCGGGGTTACCTACAATGAGCAGTTCTTC. V is TRBV5-1 and J is TRBJ2-1; a weak D match, TRBD2 (5 bases). The CDR3 contains 15 residues. V was pared by 0 bases and J by 2 bases, with 9 bases between. Per germline, CDR1 SGHRS and CDR2 YFSETQ.

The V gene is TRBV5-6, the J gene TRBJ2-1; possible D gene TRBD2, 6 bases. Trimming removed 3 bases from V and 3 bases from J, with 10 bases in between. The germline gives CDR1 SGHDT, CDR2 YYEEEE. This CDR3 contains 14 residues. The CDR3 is CASSSSELYNEQFF. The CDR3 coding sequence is TGTGCCAGCAGCTCTAGCGAGCTCTACAATGAGCAGTTCTTC. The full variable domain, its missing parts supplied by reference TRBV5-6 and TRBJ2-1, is DAGVTQSPTHLIKTRGQQVTLRCSPKSGHDTVSWYQQALGQGPQFIFQYYEEEERQRGNFPDRFSGHQFPNYSSELNVNALLLGDSALYLCASSSSELYNEQFFGPGTRLTVL.

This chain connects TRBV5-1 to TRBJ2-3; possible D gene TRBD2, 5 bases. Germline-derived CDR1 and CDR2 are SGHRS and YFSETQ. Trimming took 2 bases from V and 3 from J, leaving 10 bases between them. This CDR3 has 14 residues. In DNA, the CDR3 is TGCGCCAGCAGCTTTAACGAGCGGACAGATACGCAGTATTTT. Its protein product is CASSFNERTDTQYF.

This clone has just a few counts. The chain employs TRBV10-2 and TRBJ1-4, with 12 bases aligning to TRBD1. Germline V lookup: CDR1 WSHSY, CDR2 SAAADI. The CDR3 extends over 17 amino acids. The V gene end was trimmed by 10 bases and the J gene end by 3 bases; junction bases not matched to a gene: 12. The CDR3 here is CATAGGTGGAANEKLFF. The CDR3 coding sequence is TGCGCCACCGCCGGCGGGACAGGGGGCGCCGCTAATGAAAAACTGTTTTTT.

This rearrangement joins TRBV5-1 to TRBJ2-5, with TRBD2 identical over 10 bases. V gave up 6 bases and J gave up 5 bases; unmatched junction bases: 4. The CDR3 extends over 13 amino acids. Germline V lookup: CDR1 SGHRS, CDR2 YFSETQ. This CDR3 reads CASKAGGRETQYF. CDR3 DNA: TGCGCCAGCAAAGCGGGGGGGCGGGAGACCCAGTACTTC.

CDR3 sequence reads: CASSLVFSETQYF. CDR3 nucleotide sequence: TGCGCCAGCAGTCTAGTTTTTTCTGAGACCCAGTACTTC. The chain couples TRBV10-2 to TRBJ2-5; D ambiguous. In germline, CDR1 is WSHSY, CDR2 SAAADI. This CDR3 is built from 13 residues. Trimming took off 5 bases at V and 5 bases at J, with 12 bases between the two ends.

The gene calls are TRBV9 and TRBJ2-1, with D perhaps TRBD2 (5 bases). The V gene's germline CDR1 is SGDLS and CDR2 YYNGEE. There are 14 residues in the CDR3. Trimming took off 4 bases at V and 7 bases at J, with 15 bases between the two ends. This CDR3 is CASSLPGRLNEQFF. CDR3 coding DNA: TGTGCCAGCAGCCTCCCGGGCAGACTAAATGAGCAGTTCTTC.

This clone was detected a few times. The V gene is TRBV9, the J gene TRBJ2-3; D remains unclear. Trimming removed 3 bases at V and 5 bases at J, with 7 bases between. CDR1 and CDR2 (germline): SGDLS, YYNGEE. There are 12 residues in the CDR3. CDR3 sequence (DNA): TGTGCCAGCAGCGATACTGTAGATACGCAGTATTTT. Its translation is CASSDTVDTQYF.

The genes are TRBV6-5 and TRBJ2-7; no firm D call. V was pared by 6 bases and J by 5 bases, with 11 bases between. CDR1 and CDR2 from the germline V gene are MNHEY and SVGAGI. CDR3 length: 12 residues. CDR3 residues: CASRLQTNEQYF. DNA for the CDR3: TGTGCCAGCAGATTACAGACCAACGAGCAGTACTTC.

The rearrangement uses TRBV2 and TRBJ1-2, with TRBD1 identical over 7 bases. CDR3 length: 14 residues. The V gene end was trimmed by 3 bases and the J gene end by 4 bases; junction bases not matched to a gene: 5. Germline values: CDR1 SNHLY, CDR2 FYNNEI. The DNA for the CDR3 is TGTGCCAGCAGTGATAGGGGACAGATCTATGGCTACACCTTC. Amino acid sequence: CASSDRGQIYGYTF.

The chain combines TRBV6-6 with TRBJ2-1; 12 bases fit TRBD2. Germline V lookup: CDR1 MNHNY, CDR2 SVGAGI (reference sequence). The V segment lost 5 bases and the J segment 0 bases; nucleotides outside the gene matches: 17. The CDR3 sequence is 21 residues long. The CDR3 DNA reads TGTGCCAGCAGTCCCCAGTTGACTAGCGGGGGCCGACTTTTCTCCTACAATGAGCAGTTCTTC. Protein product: CASSPQLTSGGRLFSYNEQFF.

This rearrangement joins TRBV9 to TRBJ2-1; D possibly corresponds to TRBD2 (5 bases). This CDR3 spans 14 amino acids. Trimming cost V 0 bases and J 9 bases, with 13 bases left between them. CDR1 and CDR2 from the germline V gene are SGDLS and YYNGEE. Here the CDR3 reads CASSVVTSGGEQFF. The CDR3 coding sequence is TGTGCCAGCAGCGTAGTAACAAGCGGCGGTGAGCAGTTCTTC.

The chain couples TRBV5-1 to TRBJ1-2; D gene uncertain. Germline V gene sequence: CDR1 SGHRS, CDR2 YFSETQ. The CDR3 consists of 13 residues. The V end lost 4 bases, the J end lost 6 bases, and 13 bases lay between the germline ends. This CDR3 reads CASSQGSQDGYTF. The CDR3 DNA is TGCGCCAGCAGCCAAGGAAGTCAGGATGGCTACACCTTC.

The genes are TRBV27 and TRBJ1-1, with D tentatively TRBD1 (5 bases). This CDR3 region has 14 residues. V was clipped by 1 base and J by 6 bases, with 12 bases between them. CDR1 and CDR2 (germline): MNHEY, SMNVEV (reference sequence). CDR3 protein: CASSLYGGSAEAFF. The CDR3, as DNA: TGTGCCAGCAGTTTATACGGGGGTTCGGCTGAAGCTTTCTTT.

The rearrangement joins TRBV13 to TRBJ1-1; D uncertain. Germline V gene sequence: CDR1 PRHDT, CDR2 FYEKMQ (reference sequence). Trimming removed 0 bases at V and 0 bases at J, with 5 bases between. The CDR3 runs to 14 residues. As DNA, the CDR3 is TGTGCCAGCAGCTTAGGGGCTCTGAACACTGAAGCTTTCTTT. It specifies CASSLGALNTEAFF.

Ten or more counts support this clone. The CDR3 reads CASTQVEVLAGGNEQFF. CDR3 nucleotide sequence: TGTGCCAGCACCCAAGTAGAGGTCCTAGCGGGGGGCAATGAGCAGTTCTTC. The rearrangement links TRBV2 to TRBJ2-1; 11 bases are shared with TRBD2. V lost 7 bases and J lost 6; bases outside the gene matches: 14. Germline V gene data show CDR1 as SNHLY and CDR2 as FYNNEI. The CDR3 loop spans 17 amino acids.

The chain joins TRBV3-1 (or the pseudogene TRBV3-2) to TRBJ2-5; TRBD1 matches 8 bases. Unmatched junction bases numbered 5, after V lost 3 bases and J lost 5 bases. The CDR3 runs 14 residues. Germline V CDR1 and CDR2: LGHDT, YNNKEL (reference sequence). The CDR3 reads CASSQQGARETQYF. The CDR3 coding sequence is TGTGCCAGCAGCCAGCAGGGGGCGCGTGAGACCCAGTACTTC.

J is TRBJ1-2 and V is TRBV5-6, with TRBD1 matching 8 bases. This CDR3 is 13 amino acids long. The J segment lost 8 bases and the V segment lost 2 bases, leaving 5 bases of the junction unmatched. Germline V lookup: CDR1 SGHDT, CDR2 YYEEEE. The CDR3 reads CASSFVDRGGYTF. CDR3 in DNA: TGTGCCAGCAGCTTCGTAGACAGGGGCGGCTACACCTTC. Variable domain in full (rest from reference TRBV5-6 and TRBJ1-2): DAGVTQSPTHLIKTRGQQVTLRCSPKSGHDTVSWYQQALGQGPQFIFQYYEEEERQRGNFPDRFSGHQFPNYSSELNVNALLLGDSALYLCASSFVDRGGYTFGSGTRLTVV.

CDR3 DNA sequence: TGTGCCAGTAGTAAGAGCGGCAGCTGGACCTACGAGCAGTACTTC. Translation gives CASSKSGSWTYEQYF. The chain recombines TRBV19 with TRBJ2-7, with D perhaps matching TRBD2 (5 bases). The CDR3 has 15 residues. Germline CDR1 LNHDA, CDR2 SQIVND (reference sequence). The germline V and J ends were trimmed by 4 bases and 2 bases, with 15 bases remaining between them.

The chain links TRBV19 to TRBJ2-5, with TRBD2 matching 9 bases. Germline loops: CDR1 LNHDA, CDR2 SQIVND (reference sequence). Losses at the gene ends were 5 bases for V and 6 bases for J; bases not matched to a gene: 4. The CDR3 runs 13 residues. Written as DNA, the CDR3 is TGTGCCAGTAGTGCGGGGGGGAGGCAGACCCAGTACTTC. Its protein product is CASSAGGRQTQYF.

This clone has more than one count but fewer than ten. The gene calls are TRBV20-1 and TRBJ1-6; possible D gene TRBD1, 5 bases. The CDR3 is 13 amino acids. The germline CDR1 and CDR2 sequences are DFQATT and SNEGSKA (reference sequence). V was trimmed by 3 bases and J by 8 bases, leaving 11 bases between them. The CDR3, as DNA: TGCAGTGCTAGTCCTACCAGGGATTCACCCCTCCACTTT. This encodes CSASPTRDSPLHF.

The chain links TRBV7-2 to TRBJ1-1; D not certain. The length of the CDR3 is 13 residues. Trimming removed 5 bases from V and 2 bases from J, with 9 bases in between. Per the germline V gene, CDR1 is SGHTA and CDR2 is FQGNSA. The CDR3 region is CASSRGPNTEAFF. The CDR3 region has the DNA TGTGCCAGCAGCCGAGGTCCTAACACTGAAGCTTTCTTT.

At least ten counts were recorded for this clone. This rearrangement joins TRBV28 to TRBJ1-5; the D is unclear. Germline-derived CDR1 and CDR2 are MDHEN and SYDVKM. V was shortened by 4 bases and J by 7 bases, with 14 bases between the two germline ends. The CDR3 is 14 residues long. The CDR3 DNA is TGTGCCAGCAGTTCCGGTTCCGTGAGACAGCCCCAGCATTTT. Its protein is CASSSGSVRQPQHF.

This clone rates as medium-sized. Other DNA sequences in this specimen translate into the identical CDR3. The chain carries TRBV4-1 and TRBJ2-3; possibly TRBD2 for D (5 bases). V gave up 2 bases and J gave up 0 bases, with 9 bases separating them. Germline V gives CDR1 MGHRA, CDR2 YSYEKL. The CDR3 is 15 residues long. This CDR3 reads CASSQILASTDTQYF. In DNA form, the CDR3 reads TGCGCCAGCAGCCAAATTCTAGCAAGCACAGATACGCAGTATTTT.

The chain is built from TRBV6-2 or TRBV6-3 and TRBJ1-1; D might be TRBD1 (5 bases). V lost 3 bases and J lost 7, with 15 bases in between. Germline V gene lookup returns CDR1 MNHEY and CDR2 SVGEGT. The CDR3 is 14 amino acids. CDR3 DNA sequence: TGTGCCAGCAGTTATATAGACAGACACCTTGAAGCTTTCTTT. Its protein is CASSYIDRHLEAFF.

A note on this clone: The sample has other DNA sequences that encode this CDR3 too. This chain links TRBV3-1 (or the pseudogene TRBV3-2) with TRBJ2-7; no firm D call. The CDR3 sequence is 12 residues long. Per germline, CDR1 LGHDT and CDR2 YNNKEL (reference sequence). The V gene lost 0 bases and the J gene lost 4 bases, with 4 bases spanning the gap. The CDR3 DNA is TGTGCCAGCAGCCAAGATCGGTACGAGCAGTACTTC. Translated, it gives CASSQDRYEQYF.

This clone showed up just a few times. Here the CDR3 DNA reads TGTGCCAGCAGCGCTCAGGGACAGCACTACGAGCAGTACTTC. Amino acids: CASSAQGQHYEQYF. The chain links TRBV6-5 to TRBJ2-7; TRBD1 agrees at 7 bases. The V and J ends lost 6 bases and 3 bases, in that order; junction bases with no gene match: 8. The CDR3 runs to 14 residues. Germline CDR1 reads MNHEY; CDR2 reads SVGAGI.

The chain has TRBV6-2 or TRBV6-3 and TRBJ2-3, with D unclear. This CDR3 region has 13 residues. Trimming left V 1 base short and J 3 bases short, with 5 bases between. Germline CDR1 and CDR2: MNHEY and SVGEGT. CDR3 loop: CASSYYMTDTQYF. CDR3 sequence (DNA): TGTGCCAGCAGTTACTACATGACAGATACGCAGTATTTT.

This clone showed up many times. CDR3 nucleotide sequence: TGCGCCAGCAGCTTGGCAGACAGGTCCCAAGAGACCCAGTACTTC. Its translation is CASSLADRSQETQYF. This sequence joins TRBV5-1 and TRBJ2-5; a weak D match, TRBD1 (6 bases). The CDR3 runs to 15 residues. Germline assignment: CDR1 SGHRS and CDR2 YFSETQ. V lost 0 bases and J lost 1, with 10 bases in between.